This TCR beta chain was sequenced in a study of shared clonotypes between healthy human individuals. Turning to the study itself: Donor composition was a couple of women and a few men, aged 18 to 49.

This clone was detected only a few times. From germline, CDR1 is SGHNT and CDR2 YYREEE (reference sequence). The CDR3 extends over 15 amino acids. Trimming removed 0 bases from V and 2 bases from J, with 12 bases in between. Data came from immunoSEQ multiplex PCR; TCRdb stores just in-frame clones and leaves some out. The sample records some 470,000 clones, 60% to 85% being singletons. Specimen: PBMCs. The source is a middle-aged woman in good health. Some clones in this sample may be carry-over from other donors' samples. This rearrangement joins TRBV5-4 to TRBJ2-7; possible D gene TRBD2, 6 bases. This CDR3 is CASSLDSGLTYEQYF. CDR3 coding DNA: TGTGCCAGCAGCTTGGATAGCGGACTTACCTACGAGCAGTACTTC. Looking up the rest from reference TRBV5-4 and TRBJ2-7 gives the full variable domain: ETGVTQSPTHLIKTRGQQVTLRCSSQSGHNTVSWYQQALGQGPQFIFQYYREEENGRGNFPPRFSGLQFPNYSSELNVNALELDDSALYLCASSLDSGLTYEQYFGPGTRLTVT.